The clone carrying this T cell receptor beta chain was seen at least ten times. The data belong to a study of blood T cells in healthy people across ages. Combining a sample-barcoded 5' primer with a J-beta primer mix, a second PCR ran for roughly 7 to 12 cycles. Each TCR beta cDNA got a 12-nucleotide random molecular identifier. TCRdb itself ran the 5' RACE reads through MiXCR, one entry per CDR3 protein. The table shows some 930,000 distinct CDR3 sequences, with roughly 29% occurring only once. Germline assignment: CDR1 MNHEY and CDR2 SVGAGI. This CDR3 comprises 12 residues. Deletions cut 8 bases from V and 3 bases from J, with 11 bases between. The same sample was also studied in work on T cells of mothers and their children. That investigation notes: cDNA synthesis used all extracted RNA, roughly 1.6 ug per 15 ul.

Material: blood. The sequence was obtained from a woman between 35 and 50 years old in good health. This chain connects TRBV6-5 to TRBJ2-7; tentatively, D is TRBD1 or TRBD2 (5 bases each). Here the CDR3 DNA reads TGTGCCAGCGGGGGATCGGACTACGAGCAGTACTTC. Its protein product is CASGGSDYEQYF.